This is a list of T cell receptor beta chains from one sample in a study of blood T cell repertoires in COVID-19. Profiled with immunoSEQ multiplex PCR; TCRdb holds only in-frame clones, not every one. The sample contains about 210,000 clones, more than 75% of which appear only once. The sequencing input was PBMCs or T cells enriched from blood (not recorded which). Every receptor here comes from a young man in a cohort exposed to, infected with or recovered from COVID-19 (not recorded which). CDR3s leave out the opening cysteine and the closing phenylalanine or tryptophan. Fields, in order: V gene, CDR3 length, CDR3 protein.

V gene: TRBV9
CDR3 length: 12
CDR3 protein: ASSPRTDFQGYT

V gene: TRBV7-2
CDR3 length: 15
CDR3 protein: ASSLMAAGGAGNTIY

V gene: TRBV9
CDR3 length: 11
CDR3 protein: ASLGVLLSEQY

V gene: TRBV7-2
CDR3 length: 12
CDR3 protein: ASSYDIMNTEAF

V gene: TRBV19
CDR3 length: 16
CDR3 protein: ASKRVMVAGVEAGELF

V gene: TRBV7-9
CDR3 length: 12
CDR3 protein: ARPHRRNTGELF

V gene: TRBV24-1
CDR3 length: 12
CDR3 protein: ATSDPKLSGEQY

V gene: TRBV5-5
CDR3 length: 14
CDR3 protein: ASRSTRTSYNSPLH

V gene: TRBV27
CDR3 length: 11
CDR3 protein: ASRERSTDTQY

V gene: TRBV28
CDR3 length: 13
CDR3 protein: ASSSGSLEGYGYT

V gene: TRBV19
CDR3 length: 13
CDR3 protein: ASSISGQPQETQY

V gene: TRBV5-1
CDR3 length: 12
CDR3 protein: ASSLGVRNYGYT

V gene: TRBV2
CDR3 length: 12
CDR3 protein: ASSTGPRDSPLH

V gene: TRBV4-1
CDR3 length: 14
CDR3 protein: ASSQEPAGANTEAF

V gene: TRBV5-1
CDR3 length: 11
CDR3 protein: ASSTNSLYGYT

V gene: TRBV7-3
CDR3 length: 11
CDR3 protein: ASSSNLYSEQY

V gene: TRBV7-8
CDR3 length: 12
CDR3 protein: ASSTRTSFDEQF

V gene: TRBV6-4
CDR3 length: 13
CDR3 protein: ASSELAGASDTQY

V gene: TRBV6-2/TRBV6-3
CDR3 length: 10
CDR3 protein: ASSYSWREQY

V gene: TRBV6-5
CDR3 length: 11
CDR3 protein: ASRDTGSYEQY

V gene: TRBV3-1/TRBV3-2
CDR3 length: 12
CDR3 protein: ASSQSPLGLKAF

V gene: TRBV7-9
CDR3 length: 10
CDR3 protein: ASSSGGAEQF

V gene: TRBV28
CDR3 length: 12
CDR3 protein: ASSLGQGAYEQY

V gene: TRBV3-1/TRBV3-2
CDR3 length: 10
CDR3 protein: ASSPDFTEQF

V gene: TRBV28
CDR3 length: 14
CDR3 protein: ASSSNLGARGQPQH

V gene: TRBV2
CDR3 length: 11
CDR3 protein: ASRGTGGNTIY

V gene: TRBV28
CDR3 length: 13
CDR3 protein: ASRPRGILNTEAF

V gene: TRBV19
CDR3 length: 15
CDR3 protein: ASSMIPRLLSTDTQY